This T cell receptor beta chain came from a study of cytomegalovirus exposure and HLA in healthy donors. This CDR3 has 15 residues. CDR1 is SGHAT, CDR2 FQNNGV, per germline. V lost 0 bases and J lost 0, with 8 bases in between. Produced via immunoSEQ multiplex PCR; TCRdb's table is partial and in-frame only. The sample includes tens of thousands of clones, approximately 96% of them seen just once. Sequencing used PBMCs. The clonotype was recovered from a man aged 25 to 40 in good health and CMV-seropositive. The chain links TRBV11-2 to TRBJ1-1; D uncertain. The CDR3 region has the DNA TGTGCCAGCAGCTTAGAGGCAGGCTTGAACACTGAAGCTTTCTTT. Its protein is CASSLEAGLNTEAFF.